Following are 5 T cell receptor beta chains from one sample sequenced in a study of cytomegalovirus exposure and HLA in healthy donors. Vbeta (60) and Jbeta (13) primers were used in the PCR. The repertoire was sequenced with immunoSEQ multiplex PCR; TCRdb's copy has only in-frame clones and lacks some. Here the sample spans roughly 120,000 clones, 60% to 85% being singletons. The material sequenced was PBMCs. These receptors came from a middle-aged man in good health and CMV-seropositive.

V and J are TRBV5-1 and TRBJ1-2; 10 nucleotides match TRBD1. CDR1 is SGHRS, CDR2 YFSETQ, per germline. CDR3 size: 17 residues. Trimming removed 0 bases from V and 5 bases from J; junction bases left unmatched: 10. The CDR3 nucleotides read TGCGCCAGCAGCTTGGACGGGGACAGGGGAACGGTATATGGCTACACCTTC. The encoded protein is CASSLDGDRGTVYGYTF.

This rearrangement joins TRBV6-1 to TRBJ2-2; a weak D match, TRBD2 (6 bases). Per the germline V gene, CDR1 is MNHNS and CDR2 is SASEGT. The CDR3 spans 15 residues. The V and J ends lost 8 bases and 1 base respectively, with 14 bases between them. CDR3 sequence (DNA): TGTGCCAGCGGGGGGAAGGGATGGAACACCGGGGAGCTGTTTTTT. It is translated as CASGGKGWNTGELFF.

The V call is TRBV28, the J call TRBJ2-7, with 8 bases aligning to TRBD1. This CDR3 is built from 15 residues. After removal of 7 bases from V and 4 bases from J, the junction contained 12 bases not matched to a gene. Germline V gene lookup returns CDR1 MDHEN and CDR2 SYDVKM. CDR3 loop: CASTKGGQGWYEQYF. In DNA form, the CDR3 reads TGTGCCAGCACCAAGGGAGGACAGGGATGGTACGAGCAGTACTTC. Combining the CDR3 with reference TRBV28 and TRBJ2-7 gives the whole variable domain DVKVTQSSRYLVKRTGEKVFLECVQDMDHENMFWYRQDPGLGLRLIYFSYDVKMKEKGDIPEGYSVSREKKERFSLILESASTNQTSMYLCASTKGGQGWYEQYFGPGTRLTVT.

The chain uses TRBV18 and TRBJ2-7; 11 positions agree with TRBD1. The CDR3 is made up of 15 amino acids. CDR1 and CDR2 (germline): KGHSH, LQKENI. Trimming cost V 0 bases and J 2 bases; bases outside gene matches: 0. The CDR3 nucleotides read TGTGCCAGCTCACCACCGGGACAGGGGGCCTACGAGCAGTACTTC. Residues: CASSPPGQGAYEQYF.

This chain joins TRBV7-2 and TRBJ2-1; TRBD2 matches 9 bases. This CDR3 comprises 16 residues. Germline values: CDR1 SGHTA, CDR2 FQGNSA. V shed 2 bases and J 10 bases; nucleotides not matched to a gene: 12. CDR3 bases: TGTGCCAGCAGCTTACGCTCGGATAGCGGGAGAAGCGAGCAGTTCTTC. Amino acids: CASSLRSDSGRSEQFF.